Each of the 21 T cell receptor beta chains below was sequenced from the same sample in a study of T cells in Graves' hyperthyroidism and ophthalmopathy. Researchers took RNA transcripts and amplified the TCR beta CDR3 regions from them. HTBI primers were the set used in a first-round RT-PCR of the TCR CDR3. TCRdb re-called the multiplex PCR reads through MiXCR, storing one row per CDR3 protein. The sample has a few hundred thousand distinct CDR3 sequences; less than 25% are singletons. The sample was blood. The source of these receptors is a man younger than 35 with Graves' hyperthyroidism.

This clonotype was detected ten times or more. The chain is built from TRBV10-3 and TRBJ1-2; the match to TRBD1 covers 7 bases. The junction had 5 bases not matched to a gene; V was cut back by 5 bases and J by 5 bases. The CDR3 totals 13 residues. Per the germline V gene, CDR1 is ENHRY and CDR2 is SYGVKD. In DNA, the CDR3 is TGTGCCATCAGTTCGGACAGGAGGTATGGCTACACCTTC. It yields the protein CAISSDRRYGYTF.

This clonotype was seen many times. The rearrangement uses TRBV20-1 and TRBJ2-7; maybe TRBD1 (5 bases). Trimming pared 6 bases from V and 2 bases from J, leaving 17 bases between. Germline assignment: CDR1 DFQATT and CDR2 SNEGSKA (reference sequence). CDR3 length: 14 residues. In nucleotides, the CDR3 is TGCAGTGCCCCTGGGGCTCACCCGCCCTACGAGCAGTACTTC. This gives the protein CSAPGAHPPYEQYF.

This clonotype was observed at least ten times. This may be a read error, as it is one base from a much larger clone. The J gene is TRBJ1-1, the V gene TRBV15; no reliable D call. This CDR3 contains 13 residues. Germline values: CDR1 LNHNV, CDR2 YYDKDF (reference sequence). Trimming took 3 bases from V and 1 from J, leaving 6 bases between them. The CDR3 DNA follows: TGTGCCACCAGCAGGGGCCCGAACACTGAAGCTTTCTTT. As protein: CATSRGPNTEAFF.

This clonotype was detected many times. The genes are TRBV7-8 and TRBJ1-5; D unresolved. Trimming cost V 0 bases and J 5 bases, with 5 bases left between them. Per germline, CDR1 SGHVS and CDR2 FQNEAQ. The CDR3 is 13 amino acids. The DNA of the CDR3 is TGTGCCAGCAGCTTAGCGGGCGATCAGCCCCAGCATTTT. It encodes CASSLAGDQPQHF.

The chain joins TRBV18 to TRBJ2-5; D is tentatively TRBD1 or TRBD2 (5 bases each). Germline V gene lookup returns CDR1 KGHSH and CDR2 LQKENI. The CDR3 extends over 15 amino acids. Trimming removed 4 bases at V and 2 bases at J, with 14 bases between. The DNA for the CDR3 is TGTGCCAGCTCACGGGACGGATTCGCTCAAGAGACCCAGTACTTC. Encoded protein: CASSRDGFAQETQYF. Filled out from reference TRBV18 and TRBJ2-5, the complete variable domain reads NAGVMQNPRHLVRRRGQEARLRCSPMKGHSHVYWYRQLPEEGLKFMVYLQKENIIDESGMPKERFSAEFPKEGPSILRIQQVVRGDSAAYFCASSRDGFAQETQYFGPGTRLLVL.

This chain connects TRBV13 to TRBJ2-7; 8 bases fit TRBD1. The length of the CDR3 is 15 residues. Trimming removed 1 base from V and 4 bases from J; junction bases left unmatched: 6. Per the germline V gene, CDR1 is PRHDT and CDR2 is FYEKMQ (reference sequence). CDR3 in DNA: TGTGCCAGCAGCTTAGTGGGACAGGCCACTTACGAGCAGTACTTC. Amino acids: CASSLVGQATYEQYF. Looking up the rest from reference TRBV13 and TRBJ2-7 gives the full variable domain: AAGVIQSPRHLIKEKRETATLKCYPIPRHDTVYWYQQGPGQDPQFLISFYEKMQSDKGSIPDRFSAQQFSDYHSELNMSSLELGDSALYFCASSLVGQATYEQYFGPGTRLTVT.

Comments on this clonotype: This may be a read error: a much more frequent sequence differs by one nucleotide. The conserved final phenylalanine or tryptophan is absent from the CDR3, which likely points to a read error. This sequence joins TRBV11-2 and TRBJ2-2; D may be TRBD1 or TRBD2 (5 bases each). Per the germline V gene, CDR1 is SGHAT and CDR2 is FQNNGV. V lost 6 bases, J lost 3 bases, and 14 bases lay in between. The CDR3 runs to 15 residues. The CDR3 is CASSPGPVYTGELFV. As DNA, the CDR3 is TGTGCCAGCAGTCCGGGGCCGGTGTACACCGGGGAGCTGTTTGTT.

There are many counts of this clonotype. The V gene is TRBV28, the J gene TRBJ1-2, with a possible D match to TRBD1 (6 bases). V was shortened by 6 bases and J by 4 bases, with 12 bases between the two germline ends. Germline CDR1 is MDHEN and CDR2 is SYDVKM. This CDR3 is built from 13 residues. The DNA of the CDR3 is TGTGCCAGCAGCCCAGGACAGAGCTATGGCTACACCTTC. This translates into CASSPGQSYGYTF.

The chain employs TRBV6-1 and TRBJ2-5; 11 nucleotides align to TRBD1. V lost 2 bases, J lost 3 bases, and 5 bases stayed unmatched. The CDR3 extends over 16 amino acids. CDR1 is MNHNS and CDR2 is SASEGT in the germline V gene. For the CDR3, the DNA is TGTGCCAGCAGTGAACCGGACAGGGGGCGAAAAGAGACCCAGTACTTC. The encoded protein is CASSEPDRGRKETQYF.

This sequence joins TRBV28 and TRBJ1-1; no reliable D call. The germline V and J ends were trimmed by 7 bases and 1 base, with 13 bases remaining between them. The CDR3 runs to 14 residues. Germline values: CDR1 MDHEN, CDR2 SYDVKM. The DNA of the CDR3 is TGTGCCAGCACCCTGGGGTGGACGAACACTGAAGCTTTCTTT. Amino acid sequence: CASTLGWTNTEAFF. Filled out from reference TRBV28 and TRBJ1-1, the complete variable domain reads DVKVTQSSRYLVKRTGEKVFLECVQDMDHENMFWYRQDPGLGLRLIYFSYDVKMKEKGDIPEGYSVSREKKERFSLILESASTNQTSMYLCASTLGWTNTEAFFGQGTRLTVV.

This clonotype was seen repeatedly, ten times or more. The chain joins TRBV12-3 or TRBV12-4 to TRBJ2-5, with 7 bases aligning to TRBD1. The length of the CDR3 is 17 residues. After removal of 6 bases from V and 5 bases from J, the junction contained 18 bases not matched to a gene. CDR3 DNA sequence: TGTGCCAGCAGCCGGACAGGCGGTCCAGGCTTGGCGGAGACCCAGTACTTC. The encoded protein is CASSRTGGPGLAETQYF.

A single count supports this clonotype. The chain recombines TRBV11-2 with TRBJ2-7, with 7 bases identical to TRBD1. CDR1 is SGHAT and CDR2 is FQNNGV in the germline V gene. The V segment lost 5 bases and the J segment 4 bases; nucleotides outside the gene matches: 11. The length of the CDR3 is 15 residues. The CDR3 here is CASSVSGARGYEQYF. The CDR3 DNA sequence: TGTGCCAGCAGCGTATCCGGGGCCAGGGGGTACGAGCAGTACTTC.

CDR3 coding DNA: TGTGCCAGCAGCCAAGGGTTACCGGGACAGGCCTACGAGCAGTACTTC. It specifies CASSQGLPGQAYEQYF. The rearrangement joins TRBV3-1 to TRBJ2-7, with 8 bases fitting TRBD1. From germline, CDR1 is LGHDT and CDR2 YNNKEL (reference sequence). The CDR3 runs 16 residues. Trimming at V came to 1 base and at J to 2 bases, leaving 7 bases not matched to a gene.

The rearrangement links TRBV6-1 to TRBJ1-2; D is undetermined. The CDR3 loop spans 15 amino acids. Trimming shortened V by 0 bases and J by 4 bases, and 12 bases separated the two germline ends. CDR1 MNHNS and CDR2 SASEGT come from the germline V gene. The CDR3 region has the DNA TGTGCCAGCAGTGAAGCGAACACTTCTGGCTATGGCTACACCTTC. Translation: CASSEANTSGYGYTF.

This clonotype was recorded at least ten times. V usage is TRBV20-1 and J usage is TRBJ1-2, with TRBD1 matching 7 bases. V dropped 0 bases and J dropped 5; count of bases not matched to a gene: 9. CDR3 length equals 15 residues. Germline values: CDR1 DFQATT, CDR2 SNEGSKA (reference sequence). CDR3 loop: CSARDWLGGEYGYTF. The CDR3 DNA reads as TGCAGTGCTAGAGACTGGTTAGGGGGCGAATATGGCTACACCTTC.

This clonotype was counted at least ten times. At one boundary the junction diverges from the germline segment, which might be a read error. The V and J genes are TRBV27 and TRBJ1-4; unclear D gene. The V gene's germline CDR1 is MNHEY and CDR2 SMNVEV (reference sequence). The CDR3 is made up of 13 amino acids. CDR3: CVSSFQVNEKLFF. The CDR3 coding sequence is TGTGTCAGCAGTTTTCAAGTTAATGAAAAACTGTTTTTT.

The table lists this clonotype with many counts. The rearrangement uses TRBV28 and TRBJ1-1; D gene uncertain. Germline CDR1 MDHEN, CDR2 SYDVKM. CDR3 length: 12 amino acids. V shed 7 bases and J shed 8 bases, with 14 bases lying between them. The CDR3 DNA sequence: TGTGCCAGCACTAATCCGACGCACGAAGCTTTCTTT. Translating gives CASTNPTHEAFF.

This clonotype was seen ten or more times. The rearrangement links TRBV20-1 to TRBJ1-5; unclear D gene. The CDR3 consists of 14 residues. Trimming took 5 bases from V and 4 from J, leaving 15 bases between them. The V gene's germline CDR1 is DFQATT and CDR2 SNEGSKA (reference sequence). DNA of the CDR3: TGCAGTGCTGCCCTCGCTGGTGGTAATCAGCCCCAGCATTTT. Its translation: CSAALAGGNQPQHF.

This sequence joins TRBV19 and TRBJ2-3; D ambiguous. Trimming stripped 5 bases from V and 5 bases from J, with 17 bases between. CDR1 is LNHDA, CDR2 SQIVND, per germline (reference sequence). This CDR3 contains 15 residues. The CDR3, as DNA: TGTGCCAGTAGTGCCTCTTTGGGTAGGATAGATACGCAGTATTTT. Its translation: CASSASLGRIDTQYF.

V gene TRBV5-1 combines with J gene TRBJ1-1; 7 bases line up with TRBD1. The length of the CDR3 is 12 residues. The V segment lost 2 bases and the J segment 8 bases; nucleotides outside the gene matches: 3. Germline values: CDR1 SGHRS, CDR2 YFSETQ. The CDR3 DNA reads as TGCGCCAGCAGCTTAAGGGGGCTGGAAGCTTTCTTT. Encoded protein: CASSLRGLEAFF.

This clonotype was seen repeatedly, ten times or more. The chain employs TRBV5-1 and TRBJ1-3, with TRBD1 matching 7 bases. V lost 4 bases to trimming and J lost 4 bases; unmatched junction nucleotides: 5. This CDR3 contains 14 residues. Per germline, CDR1 SGHRS and CDR2 YFSETQ. The CDR3: CASSHGTEGNTIYF. In DNA, the CDR3 is TGCGCCAGCAGCCACGGGACAGAGGGAAACACCATATATTTT.